The rows below give T cell receptor beta chains drawn from one sample of a study of control samples from healthy donors and cancer patients. The protocol was immunoSEQ multiplex PCR, while the TCRdb copy is restricted to in-frame clones and leaves out a portion. The repertoire holds over 75,000 clones, around 81% seen once, with 15% to 20% in the top ten. The sample comprised blood. These receptor sequences come from a man aged 25 to 40 in good health. The CDR3 runs from the conserved cysteine through the conserved F or W. The order of the fields is D gene, J gene, clone size, V gene, CDR3 protein, CDR3 DNA. The D gene is left open where the match is weak. The listing skips clone size in some rows; elsewhere it reads once, few, many or a size class.

D gene: .
J gene: TRBJ2-1
clone size: few
V gene: TRBV12-3/TRBV12-4
CDR3 protein: CASSFSENEQFF
CDR3 DNA: TGTGCCAGCAGTTTCTCCGAAAATGAGCAGTTCTTC

D gene: .
J gene: TRBJ2-6
clone size: once
V gene: TRBV18
CDR3 protein: CASSPQSSGANVLTF
CDR3 DNA: TGTGCCAGCTCACCTCAGAGCTCTGGGGCCAACGTCCTGACTTTC

D gene: .
J gene: TRBJ2-3
clone size: .
V gene: TRBV6-6
CDR3 protein: CASSYGVGDTQYF
CDR3 DNA: TGTGCCAGCAGTTACGGGGTCGGAGATACGCAGTATTTT

D gene: .
J gene: TRBJ2-7
clone size: .
V gene: TRBV6-1
CDR3 protein: CASSERGYEQYF
CDR3 DNA: TGTGCCAGCAGTGAAAGGGGCTACGAGCAGTACTTC

D gene: .
J gene: TRBJ1-2
clone size: .
V gene: TRBV6-5
CDR3 protein: CASNRGVEYGYTF
CDR3 DNA: TGTGCCAGCAACCGGGGGGTGGAGTATGGCTACACCTTC

D gene: TRBD2
J gene: TRBJ2-1
clone size: .
V gene: TRBV14
CDR3 protein: CASSQVSPGLAGNGYNEQFF
CDR3 DNA: TGTGCCAGCAGCCAAGTCTCTCCGGGACTAGCGGGGAATGGCTACAATGAGCAGTTCTTC

D gene: TRBD1
J gene: TRBJ1-2
clone size: .
V gene: TRBV27
CDR3 protein: CASSPWTGGQAGYTF
CDR3 DNA: TGTGCCAGCAGTCCCTGGACAGGGGGCCAGGCTGGCTACACCTTC

D gene: .
J gene: TRBJ1-6
clone size: once
V gene: TRBV5-1
CDR3 protein: CASSLEGSYNSPLHF
CDR3 DNA: TGCGCCAGCAGCTTGGAGGGGTCCTATAATTCACCCCTCCACTTT

D gene: .
J gene: TRBJ2-6
clone size: .
V gene: TRBV7-8
CDR3 protein: CASTLRRPLGSGANVLTF
CDR3 DNA: TGTGCCAGCACCCTTAGGCGGCCACTCGGCTCTGGGGCCAACGTCCTGACTTTC

D gene: .
J gene: TRBJ1-4
clone size: once
V gene: TRBV6-6
CDR3 protein: CASSYRVEKLFF
CDR3 DNA: TGTGCCAGCAGTTACCGGGTTGAAAAACTGTTTTTT

D gene: .
J gene: TRBJ1-5
clone size: .
V gene: TRBV18
CDR3 protein: CASSLTGGIGGNQPQHF
CDR3 DNA: TGTGCCAGCTCCCTTACTGGGGGAATTGGGGGCAATCAGCCCCAGCATTTT

D gene: .
J gene: TRBJ1-1
clone size: .
V gene: TRBV6-5
CDR3 protein: CASRRLAVTEAFF
CDR3 DNA: TGTGCCAGCAGGCGTCTGGCGGTGACTGAAGCTTTCTTT

D gene: .
J gene: TRBJ2-5
clone size: .
V gene: TRBV6-5
CDR3 protein: CASSIMPGPKETQYF
CDR3 DNA: TGTGCCAGCAGTATTATGCCGGGTCCGAAAGAGACCCAGTACTTC

D gene: .
J gene: TRBJ2-1
clone size: .
V gene: TRBV5-8
CDR3 protein: CASSLIPFF
CDR3 DNA: TGTGCCAGCAGCCTGATCCCGTTCTTC

D gene: .
J gene: TRBJ1-2
clone size: .
V gene: TRBV10-3
CDR3 protein: CAVPDRSNYGYTF
CDR3 DNA: TGTGCCGTTCCGGACAGAAGTAACTATGGCTACACCTTC

D gene: .
J gene: TRBJ2-5
clone size: .
V gene: TRBV7-7
CDR3 protein: CASSLLLQETQYF
CDR3 DNA: TGTGCCAGCAGCTTACTTTTGCAAGAGACCCAGTACTTC

D gene: .
J gene: TRBJ1-1
clone size: .
V gene: TRBV6-5
CDR3 protein: CASSPDGNTEAFF
CDR3 DNA: TGTGCCAGCAGTCCTGACGGGAACACTGAAGCTTTCTTT

D gene: .
J gene: TRBJ2-7
clone size: many
V gene: TRBV2
CDR3 protein: CASSKDRSYEQYF
CDR3 DNA: TGTGCCAGCAGTAAGGACAGATCCTACGAGCAGTACTTC

D gene: .
J gene: TRBJ2-3
clone size: .
V gene: TRBV15
CDR3 protein: CATSRDPAATDTQYF
CDR3 DNA: TGTGCCACCAGCAGAGATCCGGCGGCCACAGATACGCAGTATTTT

D gene: TRBD1
J gene: TRBJ1-5
clone size: .
V gene: TRBV6-5
CDR3 protein: CASSPVDRGYQPQHF
CDR3 DNA: TGTGCCAGCAGCCCGGTGGACAGGGGTTATCAGCCCCAGCATTTT

D gene: TRBD1
J gene: TRBJ1-1
clone size: .
V gene: TRBV11-2
CDR3 protein: CASSSRTGGLGEAFF
CDR3 DNA: TGTGCCAGCAGCTCCCGGACAGGGGGCTTAGGTGAAGCTTTCTTT

D gene: .
J gene: TRBJ1-1
clone size: .
V gene: TRBV3-1/TRBV3-2
CDR3 protein: CASSGEDTEAFF
CDR3 DNA: TGTGCCAGCAGCGGGGAGGACACTGAAGCTTTCTTT

D gene: .
J gene: TRBJ1-1
clone size: .
V gene: TRBV10-3
CDR3 protein: CATAFGFMNTEAFF
CDR3 DNA: TGTGCCACCGCCTTCGGATTCATGAACACTGAAGCTTTCTTT

D gene: .
J gene: TRBJ1-2
clone size: .
V gene: TRBV7-2
CDR3 protein: CASSSDNYGYTF
CDR3 DNA: TGTGCCAGCAGCTCCGATAACTATGGCTACACCTTC

D gene: .
J gene: TRBJ1-4
clone size: .
V gene: TRBV12-3/TRBV12-4
CDR3 protein: CASSSLGKLFF
CDR3 DNA: TGTGCCAGCAGCAGCCTTGGAAAACTGTTTTTT

D gene: .
J gene: TRBJ1-1
clone size: .
V gene: TRBV27
CDR3 protein: CASTLKGRLNTEAFF
CDR3 DNA: TGTGCCAGCACCCTGAAGGGACGACTGAACACTGAAGCTTTCTTT

D gene: .
J gene: TRBJ1-2
clone size: .
V gene: TRBV28
CDR3 protein: CASSPLVSGYTF
CDR3 DNA: TGTGCCAGCTCGCCCCTAGTGAGTGGCTACACCTTC

D gene: TRBD2
J gene: TRBJ2-1
clone size: .
V gene: TRBV19
CDR3 protein: CASGLVGVYNEQFF
CDR3 DNA: TGTGCCAGTGGACTAGTGGGGGTTTACAATGAGCAGTTCTTC

D gene: .
J gene: TRBJ2-3
clone size: once
V gene: TRBV27
CDR3 protein: CASSPGLRTGTDTQYF
CDR3 DNA: TGTGCCAGCAGTCCGGGACTCAGGACTGGCACAGATACGCAGTATTTT

D gene: .
J gene: TRBJ1-3
clone size: .
V gene: TRBV7-8
CDR3 protein: CASSPASRHDSGNTIYF
CDR3 DNA: TGTGCCAGCAGCCCGGCTTCCAGACACGATAGTGGAAACACCATATATTTT

D gene: .
J gene: TRBJ2-7
clone size: .
V gene: TRBV6-5
CDR3 protein: CASSYSMGNEQYF
CDR3 DNA: TGTGCCAGCAGTTACTCGATGGGGAACGAGCAGTACTTC

D gene: .
J gene: TRBJ2-2
clone size: .
V gene: TRBV19
CDR3 protein: CASSIATNTGELFF
CDR3 DNA: TGTGCCAGTAGTATTGCCACGAACACCGGGGAGCTGTTTTTT

D gene: .
J gene: TRBJ2-2
clone size: few
V gene: TRBV4-1
CDR3 protein: CASTSAGRRTGELFF
CDR3 DNA: TGCGCCAGCACTTCCGCGGGACGACGGACCGGGGAGCTGTTTTTT

D gene: .
J gene: TRBJ2-5
clone size: .
V gene: TRBV7-2
CDR3 protein: CASSIATRETQYF
CDR3 DNA: TGTGCCAGCAGCATAGCCACTAGGGAGACCCAGTACTTC

D gene: .
J gene: TRBJ2-3
clone size: once
V gene: TRBV2
CDR3 protein: CATGAEITDTQYF
CDR3 DNA: TGTGCCACCGGAGCGGAGATCACAGATACGCAGTATTTT

D gene: .
J gene: TRBJ1-2
clone size: once
V gene: TRBV6-5
CDR3 protein: CASSYSGGSYGYTF
CDR3 DNA: TGTGCCAGCAGTTACTCTGGGGGTAGCTATGGCTACACCTTC

D gene: TRBD1
J gene: TRBJ1-5
clone size: few
V gene: TRBV12-5
CDR3 protein: CASGSGTGRYQPQHF
CDR3 DNA: TGTGCTAGTGGCTCCGGGACAGGGAGGTATCAGCCCCAGCATTTT

D gene: .
J gene: TRBJ2-3
clone size: .
V gene: TRBV7-3
CDR3 protein: CASSLTASSIKDTQYF
CDR3 DNA: TGTGCCAGCAGCTTAACCGCCAGTTCTATTAAAGATACGCAGTATTTT

D gene: .
J gene: TRBJ2-3
clone size: .
V gene: TRBV13
CDR3 protein: CASSTGLGTQYF
CDR3 DNA: TGTGCCAGCAGCACTGGACTTGGCACGCAGTATTTT

D gene: .
J gene: TRBJ2-7
clone size: .
V gene: TRBV6-5
CDR3 protein: CAAMDLSYEQYF
CDR3 DNA: TGTGCCGCGATGGATCTCTCCTACGAGCAGTACTTC

D gene: .
J gene: TRBJ1-1
clone size: .
V gene: TRBV9
CDR3 protein: CASSADTGNTEAFF
CDR3 DNA: TGTGCCAGCAGCGCAGACACAGGGAACACTGAAGCTTTCTTT

D gene: TRBD1
J gene: TRBJ1-1
clone size: .
V gene: TRBV19
CDR3 protein: CASSRGQLNTEAFF
CDR3 DNA: TGTGCCAGTAGTCGGGGACAGCTGAACACTGAAGCTTTCTTT

D gene: .
J gene: TRBJ2-3
clone size: .
V gene: TRBV7-6
CDR3 protein: CASSLSDTQYF
CDR3 DNA: TGTGCCAGCAGCTTATCAGATACGCAGTATTTT

D gene: .
J gene: TRBJ1-2
clone size: .
V gene: TRBV24-1
CDR3 protein: CATTDDSGRGYTF
CDR3 DNA: TGTGCCACCACTGACGACTCCGGACGGGGCTACACCTTC

D gene: .
J gene: TRBJ2-1
clone size: .
V gene: TRBV6-5
CDR3 protein: CASIPASAHNEQFF
CDR3 DNA: TGTGCCAGCATCCCCGCTAGCGCCCACAATGAGCAGTTCTTC

D gene: .
J gene: TRBJ1-2
clone size: .
V gene: TRBV5-1
CDR3 protein: CASSQGSTTYGYTF
CDR3 DNA: TGCGCCAGCAGTCAGGGTTCTACTACCTATGGCTACACCTTC

D gene: TRBD1
J gene: TRBJ1-5
clone size: once
V gene: TRBV28
CDR3 protein: CATNRGPQPQHF
CDR3 DNA: TGTGCCACTAACAGGGGGCCTCAGCCCCAGCATTTT

D gene: .
J gene: TRBJ2-2
clone size: .
V gene: TRBV10-1
CDR3 protein: CASSDKQGTSNTGELFF
CDR3 DNA: TGCGCCAGCAGTGATAAACAGGGCACCTCGAACACCGGGGAGCTGTTTTTT

D gene: TRBD1
J gene: TRBJ2-3
clone size: .
V gene: TRBV5-1
CDR3 protein: CASGDRGTDTQYF
CDR3 DNA: TGCGCCAGCGGTGACAGGGGCACAGATACGCAGTATTTT

D gene: TRBD1
J gene: TRBJ2-2
clone size: .
V gene: TRBV24-1
CDR3 protein: CATSDPDRGGAGELFF
CDR3 DNA: TGTGCCACCAGTGATCCGGACAGGGGTGGGGCCGGGGAGCTGTTTTTT

D gene: .
J gene: TRBJ2-7
clone size: once
V gene: TRBV19
CDR3 protein: CASKRGADTIYEQYF
CDR3 DNA: TGTGCCAGTAAAAGAGGGGCAGATACTATCTACGAGCAGTACTTC

D gene: TRBD1
J gene: TRBJ1-3
clone size: .
V gene: TRBV4-2
CDR3 protein: CASSPGQGGNTIYF
CDR3 DNA: TGTGCCAGCAGCCCCGGACAGGGTGGAAACACCATATATTTT